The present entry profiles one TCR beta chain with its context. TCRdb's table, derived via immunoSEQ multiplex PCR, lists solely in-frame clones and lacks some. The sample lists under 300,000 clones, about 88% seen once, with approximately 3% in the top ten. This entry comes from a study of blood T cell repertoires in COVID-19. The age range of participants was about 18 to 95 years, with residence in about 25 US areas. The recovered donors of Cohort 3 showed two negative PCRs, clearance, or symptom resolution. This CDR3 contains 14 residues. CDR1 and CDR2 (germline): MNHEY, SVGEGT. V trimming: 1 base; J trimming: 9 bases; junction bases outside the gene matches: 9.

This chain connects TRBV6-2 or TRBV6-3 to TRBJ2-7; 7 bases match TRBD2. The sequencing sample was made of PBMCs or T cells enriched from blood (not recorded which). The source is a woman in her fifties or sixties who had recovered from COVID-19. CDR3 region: CASSYLTKREGQYF. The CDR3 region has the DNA TGTGCCAGCAGTTACTTGACGAAGCGGGAAGGGCAGTACTTC.